This TCR beta chain appears in the sequencing data of a study of OX40 agonist ivuxolimab in advanced cancers. TCRdb's copy holds only in-frame clones and misses some; the assay was immunoSEQ multiplex PCR. This sample has 75,000 to 95,000 clones, with around 90% found just once. This CDR3 spans 16 amino acids. Trimming at V came to 5 bases and at J to 7 bases, leaving 9 bases not matched to a gene. CDR1 KGHSH and CDR2 LQKENI come from the germline V gene. Worth noting for this clone: Other DNA sequences from this sample encode an identical CDR3 as well.

The rearrangement uses TRBV18 and TRBJ1-6; 9 bases line up with TRBD1. The sequence came from an adult with an advanced solid tumor such as melanoma, head and neck, liver or kidney cancer. The sequencing here drew on CD4+ or CD8+ T cells sorted from blood, taken in a trial of the OX40 agonist ivuxolimab. CDR3 DNA sequence: TGTGCCAGCTCATCCGTCGGGGGACAGGGAAATTCACCCCTCCACTTT. This encodes CASSSVGGQGNSPLHF.